The 30 T cell receptor beta chains listed next were all sequenced from one sample in a study of CD8 T cells in ankylosing spondylitis. Whole-study findings and limits: A motif of fewer than ten highly homologous TCR beta variants was seen as apparently characteristic of ankylosing spondylitis blood.

TCRdb re-called the 5' RACE reads with MiXCR, one entry per CDR3 protein. The profile shows some 330,000 distinct CDR3 sequences, 8% of them singletons. These TCRs are of unknown antigen specificity. Input material: blood, either unsorted or a sorted T cell fraction (not recorded which). The source is a male donor with ankylosing spondylitis.

This clonotype was observed many times. Its ends do not fully match the called genes, so a read error is possible. The chain uses TRBV12-3 or TRBV12-4 and TRBJ1-2, with D unresolved. The CDR3 has 12 amino acids. This chain's CDR3 is CASSPVTYGYAF. In nucleotides, the CDR3 is TGTGCCAGCAGTCCCGTGACCTATGGCTACGCCTTC.

The chain carries TRBV28 and TRBJ1-4, with a tentative D call TRBD1 (5 bases). Germline V gene sequence: CDR1 MDHEN, CDR2 SYDVKM. Trimming shortened V by 4 bases and J by 0 bases, and 9 bases separated the two germline ends. This CDR3 spans 15 amino acids. CDR3 in amino acids: CASSSGDSTNEKLFF. The CDR3 DNA sequence: TGTGCCAGCAGTTCCGGGGACTCAACTAATGAAAAACTGTTTTTT.

J is TRBJ2-7 and V is TRBV5-1; D ambiguous. Germline CDR1 SGHRS, CDR2 YFSETQ. V gave up 1 base and J gave up 1 base, with 15 bases separating them. This CDR3 comprises 16 residues. The CDR3 DNA is TGCGCCAGCAGCTTGTTCAAGTCGGTCGGGTCCTACGAGCAGTACTTC. As protein: CASSLFKSVGSYEQYF.

This clonotype was recorded a few times. This chain joins TRBV5-1 and TRBJ2-1; the match to TRBD1 covers 10 bases. The germline V gene has CDR1 SGHRS and CDR2 YFSETQ. The CDR3 is 16 residues long. The ends lost 4 bases at V and 1 base at J; junction bases unmatched: 5. The CDR3 protein is CASSRGTGESYNEQFF. CDR3 in DNA: TGCGCCAGCAGCAGAGGGACAGGGGAATCCTACAATGAGCAGTTCTTC. The full variable domain, its missing parts supplied by reference TRBV5-1 and TRBJ2-1, is KAGVTQTPRYLIKTRGQQVTLSCSPISGHRSVSWYQQTPGQGLQFLFEYFSETQRNKGNFPGRFSGRQFSNSRSEMNVSTLELGDSALYLCASSRGTGESYNEQFFGPGTRLTVL.

This sequence joins TRBV27 and TRBJ2-3; 12 bases agree with TRBD2. CDR1 and CDR2 from the germline V gene are MNHEY and SMNVEV (reference sequence). V was clipped by 3 bases and J by 2 bases; unmatched bases: 6. The length of the CDR3 is 17 residues. The CDR3 DNA reads TGTGCCAGCAGTTTTCTAGGACTAGCGGGACCCACAGATACGCAGTATTTT. This codes for CASSFLGLAGPTDTQYF.

This clonotype was seen many times. The J gene is TRBJ2-1, the V gene TRBV11-2, with TRBD2 identical over 9 bases. The germline CDR1 and CDR2 sequences are SGHAT and FQNNGV. V gave up 5 bases and J gave up 1 base; unmatched junction bases: 6. This CDR3 comprises 16 residues. Written as DNA, the CDR3 is TGTGCCAGCAGCCTCTGGCGGGGGGGGTCCTACAATGAGCAGTTCTTC. Translating it yields CASSLWRGGSYNEQFF.

V gene TRBV20-1 combines with J gene TRBJ2-5, with 7 bases fitting TRBD1. The J segment lost 0 bases and the V segment lost 3 bases, leaving 7 bases of the junction unmatched. Germline V lookup: CDR1 DFQATT, CDR2 SNEGSKA (reference sequence). CDR3 length: 15 residues. The CDR3 sequence is CSARRRDSNQETQYF. The CDR3 nucleotides are TGCAGTGCTAGGAGACGGGACAGCAACCAAGAGACCCAGTACTTC.

V usage is TRBV7-7 and J usage is TRBJ2-2; D may be TRBD1 (6 bases). Deletions cut 0 bases from V and 6 bases from J, with 11 bases between. Germline V gene lookup returns CDR1 SSHAT and CDR2 FNYEAQ (reference sequence). This CDR3 spans 15 amino acids. This chain's CDR3 is CASSLATQGSGELFF. The DNA of the CDR3 is TGTGCCAGCAGCTTAGCGACGCAGGGGTCCGGGGAGCTGTTTTTT.

This clonotype was counted only a few times. The rearrangement links TRBV12-3 or TRBV12-4 to TRBJ2-3; weak D call: TRBD1 (5 bases). The CDR3 contains 15 residues. V lost 2 bases to trimming and J lost 0 bases, with 9 bases between them. The CDR3 loop is CASSLRQSSTDTQYF. The CDR3 DNA reads as TGTGCCAGCAGTTTAAGACAGTCTAGCACAGATACGCAGTATTTT.

Only a few counts were recorded for this clonotype. The genes are TRBV9 and TRBJ2-1, with a weak D call TRBD2 (6 bases). Deletions cut 3 bases from V and 1 base from J, with 17 bases between. The CDR3 length is 17 residues. Germline V gene data show CDR1 as SGDLS and CDR2 as YYNGEE. As DNA, the CDR3 is TGTGCCAGCAGCGCTCCGAGAGGGACTTATTCCTACAATGAGCAGTTCTTC. Encoded protein: CASSAPRGTYSYNEQFF.

The table lists this clonotype with a few counts. CDR3 protein: CASSFFQGLQETQYF. The CDR3 DNA reads as TGTGCCAGCAGCTTCTTCCAGGGGTTGCAAGAGACCCAGTACTTC. The chain employs TRBV7-8 and TRBJ2-5; D is possibly TRBD1 (6 bases). The CDR3 extends over 15 amino acids. Trimming took 3 bases from V and 2 from J, leaving 13 bases between them. The germline gives CDR1 SGHVS, CDR2 FQNEAQ.

The chain recombines TRBV28 with TRBJ2-7, with 11 bases lining up with TRBD2. Germline CDR1 MDHEN, CDR2 SYDVKM. The CDR3 spans 15 residues. V gave up 5 bases and J gave up 2 bases; unmatched junction bases: 5. Written as DNA, the CDR3 is TGTGCCAGCAGTCTAGCGGGAGGCCAAACCTACGAGCAGTACTTC. Its protein product is CASSLAGGQTYEQYF.

The V call is TRBV7-2, the J call TRBJ2-1, with D unresolved. The CDR3 is 16 amino acids. Deletions cut 6 bases from V and 3 bases from J, with 18 bases between. Germline V gene data show CDR1 as SGHTA and CDR2 as FQGNSA. The DNA for the CDR3 is TGTGCCAGCAGGCCTGACGGCGGCTTAAGCTACAATGAGCAGTTCTTC. Amino acids: CASRPDGGLSYNEQFF.

The rearrangement joins TRBV9 to TRBJ2-1; 9 bases map to TRBD2. The CDR3 loop spans 16 amino acids. The trim removed 0 bases at V and 7 bases at J, leaving 8 bases unmatched. Germline CDR1 and CDR2: SGDLS and YYNGEE. CDR3 region: CASSVARREGPNEQFF. DNA for the CDR3: TGTGCCAGCAGCGTAGCTCGGCGGGAGGGCCCGAATGAGCAGTTCTTC.

V and J are TRBV12-3 or TRBV12-4 and TRBJ2-7; TRBD1 might be the D (6 bases). The length of the CDR3 is 17 residues. Trimming shortened V by 1 base and J by 2 bases, and 18 bases separated the two germline ends. CDR3 protein: CASSLEFETGRTYEQYF. DNA for the CDR3: TGTGCCAGCAGTTTAGAATTCGAGACAGGAAGGACCTACGAGCAGTACTTC.

Ten or more counts support this clonotype. Written as DNA, the CDR3 is TGCGCCAGCAGCTTGGCGACCCACAATGAGCAGTTCTTC. As protein: CASSLATHNEQFF. The genes are TRBV5-1 and TRBJ2-1; no clear D. The CDR3 runs to 13 residues. Germline CDR1 is SGHRS and CDR2 is YFSETQ. The V gene lost 0 bases and the J gene lost 5 bases, with 6 bases spanning the gap. The full variable domain, its missing parts supplied by reference TRBV5-1 and TRBJ2-1, is KAGVTQTPRYLIKTRGQQVTLSCSPISGHRSVSWYQQTPGQGLQFLFEYFSETQRNKGNFPGRFSGRQFSNSRSEMNVSTLELGDSALYLCASSLATHNEQFFGPGTRLTVL.

V and J are TRBV20-1 and TRBJ2-1; D gene uncertain. V shed 6 bases and J shed 1 base, with 7 bases lying between them. This CDR3 is 12 amino acids long. CDR1 and CDR2 (germline): DFQATT, SNEGSKA (reference sequence). CDR3 coding DNA: TGCAGTGCCCATAGGTCCTACAATGAGCAGTTCTTC. It encodes CSAHRSYNEQFF.

This clonotype showed up many times. This chain joins TRBV15 and TRBJ1-2; 8 bases are a match to TRBD1. CDR1 is LNHNV, CDR2 YYDKDF, per germline (reference sequence). The ends lost 5 bases at V and 5 bases at J; junction bases unmatched: 7. This CDR3 has 14 residues. The CDR3 region has the DNA TGTGCCACCAGCGTTTCTACAGGGGGTTATGGCTACACCTTC. As protein: CATSVSTGGYGYTF. Looking up the rest from reference TRBV15 and TRBJ1-2 gives the full variable domain: DAMVIQNPRYQVTQFGKPVTLSCSQTLNHNVMYWYQQKSSQAPKLLFHYYDKDFNNEADTPDNFQSRRPNTSFCFLDIRSPGLGDTAMYLCATSVSTGGYGYTFGSGTRLTVV.

This clonotype was found a few times. The chain recombines TRBV29-1 with TRBJ2-3, with 8 bases identical to TRBD1. Germline values: CDR1 SQVTM, CDR2 ANQGSEA. V trimming: 3 bases; J trimming: 4 bases; junction bases outside the gene matches: 9. The CDR3 spans 15 residues. CDR3 residues: CSVESPTGGPDTQYF. The CDR3 bases are TGCAGCGTTGAGAGCCCCACAGGGGGGCCAGATACGCAGTATTTT.

The sample holds many counts of this clonotype. J is TRBJ2-3 and V is TRBV29-1; 7 bases map to TRBD1. Germline CDR1 is SQVTM and CDR2 is ANQGSEA. Losses at the gene ends were 5 bases for V and 8 bases for J; bases not matched to a gene: 13. CDR3 length: 14 residues. CDR3 DNA: TGCAGCGTTAGGACAGGTTGGAGTCCAGGTACGCAGTATTTT. Protein: CSVRTGWSPGTQYF.

This clonotype was seen ten or more times. The CDR3 is CASSLRGGSGNEQFF. The CDR3 DNA follows: TGTGCCAGCAGCCTCAGGGGAGGGAGTGGCAATGAGCAGTTCTTC. This rearrangement joins TRBV9 to TRBJ2-1; D possibly corresponds to TRBD2 (7 bases). Trimming removed 4 bases from V and 6 bases from J, with 17 bases in between. This CDR3 is built from 15 residues. Germline-derived CDR1 and CDR2 are SGDLS and YYNGEE.

The rearrangement joins TRBV2 to TRBJ2-3; 7 nucleotides align to TRBD1. The CDR3 length is 14 residues. V shed 7 bases, J shed 1 base, and the junction held 5 bases outside the gene matches. In germline, CDR1 is SNHLY, CDR2 FYNNEI. The CDR3 DNA sequence: TGTGCCAGCACCCAAGACAGGGGCACAGATACGCAGTATTTT. Protein: CASTQDRGTDTQYF.

This clonotype appeared a few times. The V gene is TRBV27, the J gene TRBJ2-2; no clear D gene. The germline V gene encodes CDR1 MNHEY and CDR2 SMNVEV (reference sequence). The CDR3 length is 13 residues. The germline V and J ends were trimmed by 7 bases and 0 bases, with 6 bases remaining between them. CDR3 in amino acids: CASTSTNTGELFF. CDR3 nucleotide sequence: TGTGCCAGCACGAGCACGAACACCGGGGAGCTGTTTTTT.

The V call is TRBV6-5, the J call TRBJ2-3; D ambiguous. Deletions cut 0 bases from V and 4 bases from J, with 11 bases between. This CDR3 has 15 amino acids. Germline V CDR1 and CDR2: MNHEY, SVGAGI. The CDR3 spells CASSYSYGQPDTQYF. CDR3 DNA sequence: TGTGCCAGCAGTTACTCGTACGGGCAGCCAGATACGCAGTATTTT.

This clonotype has a count of ten or more. The chain employs TRBV6-1 and TRBJ1-5, with a possible D match to TRBD1 (5 bases). Trimming stripped 5 bases from V and 0 bases from J, with 14 bases between. The CDR3 covers 16 residues. The germline V gene has CDR1 MNHNS and CDR2 SASEGT. CDR3 sequence: CASSPGGTYSNQPQHF. The CDR3 region has the DNA TGTGCCAGCAGTCCCGGGGGTACCTATAGCAATCAGCCCCAGCATTTT.

The chain links TRBV20-1 to TRBJ2-3, with 10 bases lining up with TRBD2. The J segment lost 4 bases and the V segment lost 1 base, leaving 2 bases of the junction unmatched. CDR1 and CDR2 (germline): DFQATT, SNEGSKA (reference sequence). The CDR3 spans 14 residues. CDR3 protein: CSARGAGGADTQYF. As DNA, the CDR3 is TGCAGTGCTAGAGGAGCGGGAGGGGCAGATACGCAGTATTTT.

This sequence joins TRBV18 and TRBJ2-7, with 9 bases matching TRBD1. There are 14 residues in the CDR3. The junction had 8 bases not matched to a gene; V was cut back by 5 bases and J by 6 bases. The germline gives CDR1 KGHSH, CDR2 LQKENI. The CDR3 DNA reads as TGTGCCAGCTCATCCGGGACAGGGTTCGGCGAGCAGTACTTC. Translation gives CASSSGTGFGEQYF.

The chain links TRBV7-9 to TRBJ2-1; D perhaps matches TRBD2 (5 bases). Germline CDR1 is SEHNR and CDR2 is FQNEAQ (reference sequence). The CDR3 length is 16 residues. V lost 4 bases and J 8 bases, leaving 21 bases between the germline ends. The CDR3: CASSSHSGENWDEQFF. CDR3 DNA: TGTGCCAGCAGCTCGCATTCCGGGGAAAACTGGGATGAGCAGTTCTTC.

This clonotype was detected only a few times. V usage is TRBV7-9 and J usage is TRBJ2-7; D is unclear. The CDR3 sequence is 13 residues long. V lost 5 bases to trimming and J lost 0 bases, with 8 bases between them. Germline V lookup: CDR1 SEHNR, CDR2 FQNEAQ (reference sequence). The CDR3 nucleotides are TGTGCCAGCAGCCCTGTCCGCTCCTACGAGCAGTACTTC. Translated, it gives CASSPVRSYEQYF.

This clonotype appeared many times. The V and J genes are TRBV5-1 and TRBJ2-2, with 7 bases lining up with TRBD2. The CDR3 has 16 residues. After removal of 0 bases from V and 3 bases from J, the junction contained 5 bases not matched to a gene. Looked up from germline, CDR1 is SGHRS and CDR2 is YFSETQ. The CDR3 here is CASSLASGGDTGELFF. The CDR3 DNA is TGCGCCAGCAGCTTGGCTAGCGGCGGGGACACCGGGGAGCTGTTTTTT.